This TCR beta chain was sequenced during a study of regulatory T cells in long-lasting Graves disease. Time point of the sample: persistent/refractory GD, antithyroid drugs over 5 years with positive TRAb. Construction of the TCR library relied on RNA isolated from PBMCs. This CDR3 has 13 amino acids. V was shortened by 6 bases and J by 3 bases, with 11 bases between the two germline ends. This clonotype was counted many times. Arm-PCR of CDR3 regions and iRepertoire HTBI primers were used to build TCR beta libraries. In TCRdb, the multiplex PCR reads were re-called with MiXCR into one record per CDR3 protein. The sample consists of hundreds of thousands of distinct CDR3 sequences, under 25% of them appearing once.

The clonotype was recovered from a female donor with Graves disease. The V and J genes are TRBV12-3 or TRBV12-4 and TRBJ1-1; no definite D call. Sequenced material: peripheral blood mononuclear cells (PBMCs), taken when the disease was refractory, from a patient treated with antithyroid drugs. DNA for the CDR3: TGTGCCAGCAGCCTCGACTTCGACACTGAAGCTTTCTTT. Amino acid sequence: CASSLDFDTEAFF.